This T cell receptor (beta chain) was observed in a study of response to subunit inactivated influenza vaccine. TCRdb re-derived calls from the RT-PCR reads in MiXCR, one entry per CDR3 protein. This table has 500,000 to 700,000 distinct CDR3 sequences, around 21% appearing once. Germline values: CDR1 SGHRS, CDR2 YFSETQ. The CDR3 loop spans 14 amino acids. Trimming stripped 2 bases from V and 8 bases from J, with 14 bases between. The same data also contributed to another study, on T cells expressing NK-cell markers. Per that study: Generation of TCR beta cDNA was performed by 5'RACE template switching incorporating UMIs. It was from sorted CD3+CD56+NKG2C+, CD3+CD56+NKG2C- and CD3+CD56-NKG2C+ T cells that TCR beta repertoires came. Researchers report these clonotypes also headed the CD3+CD56-NKG2C+ fraction in a few donors.

The material sequenced was CD4+ T cells sorted from PBMCs, taken roughly 12 days after vaccination. The J gene is TRBJ2-1, the V gene TRBV5-1, with a possible D match to TRBD1 (5 bases). The clonotype was recovered from a man aged 50 or older who received an inactivated influenza vaccine. The CDR3 DNA follows: TGCGCCAGCAGCTTATCCAGGGTAGAGGATGAGCAGTTCTTC. It specifies CASSLSRVEDEQFF.